The 29 T cell receptor beta chains below were found in one sample sequenced in a study of long-term antiretroviral therapy in people with HIV. A v3.0 immunoSEQ assay was performed at survey level. The protocol was immunoSEQ multiplex PCR, while the TCRdb copy is restricted to in-frame clones and leaves out a portion. This table has 32,000 or so clones, about 82% appearing once. The source was unsorted PBMCs, collected 3.3 years after starting antiretroviral therapy. These receptors were obtained from a man aged 18 to 30 with HIV.

The genes are TRBV5-8 and TRBJ1-2, with 10 bases aligning to TRBD1. The junction had 6 bases not matched to a gene; V was cut back by 4 bases and J by 0 bases. Germline CDR1 is SGHTS and CDR2 is YDEGEE. This CDR3 is built from 16 residues. The CDR3 protein is CASSHDRGRANYGYTF. Written as DNA, the CDR3 is TGTGCCAGCAGCCACGACAGGGGGCGAGCTAACTATGGCTACACCTTC. Based on the CDR3 plus reference TRBV5-8 and TRBJ1-2, the full variable domain is EAGVTQSPTHLIKTRGQQATLRCSPISGHTSVYWYQQALGLGLQFLLWYDEGEERNRGNFPPRFSGRQFPNYSSELNVNALELEDSALYLCASSHDRGRANYGYTFGSGTRLTVV.

The rearrangement joins TRBV6-1 to TRBJ2-4; 10 bases agree with TRBD1. Germline V gene lookup returns CDR1 MNHNS and CDR2 SASEGT. The CDR3 has 19 amino acids. V lost 2 bases and J lost 0; bases outside the gene matches: 10. The CDR3 reads CASSERGDRGLLAKNIQYF. CDR3 bases: TGTGCCAGCAGTGAACGAGGGGACAGGGGACTTTTAGCCAAAAACATTCAGTACTTC.

The rearrangement uses TRBV27 and TRBJ1-1; 9 bases line up with TRBD1. With V trimmed by 6 bases and J by 4 bases, 9 bases remained unmatched. The length of the CDR3 is 15 residues. Germline CDR1 is MNHEY and CDR2 is SMNVEV (reference sequence). The CDR3 bases are TGTGCCAGCAGAATACAGGGGGCGTTATCCACTGAAGCTTTCTTT. Its translation: CASRIQGALSTEAFF.

J is TRBJ1-1 and V is TRBV11-2; D is unresolved. CDR1 and CDR2 from the germline V gene are SGHAT and FQNNGV. The CDR3 runs 13 residues. V was trimmed by 3 bases and J by 6 bases, leaving 11 bases between them. The CDR3 DNA follows: TGTGCCAGCAGCTTGTTTGGGGTCGCTGAAGCTTTCTTT. This sequence encodes CASSLFGVAEAFF. Together with reference TRBV11-2 and TRBJ1-1, the CDR3 gives the full variable domain: EAGVAQSPRYKIIEKRQSVAFWCNPISGHATLYWYQQILGQGPKLLIQFQNNGVVDDSQLPKDRFSAERLKGVDSTLKIQPAKLEDSAVYLCASSLFGVAEAFFGQGTRLTVV.

The chain uses TRBV28 and TRBJ1-5; D uncertain. This CDR3 comprises 12 residues. Germline-derived CDR1 and CDR2 are MDHEN and SYDVKM. V dropped 8 bases and J dropped 3 bases, with 8 bases sitting between them. CDR3 in DNA: TGTGCCAGCGAGGGATACAATCAGCCCCAGCATTTT. It codes for CASEGYNQPQHF.

This clone showed up just once. The genes are TRBV25-1 and TRBJ1-2; perhaps TRBD1 as D (6 bases). The CDR3 spans 13 residues. Germline loops: CDR1 MGHDK, CDR2 SYGVNS. Trimming cost V 7 bases and J 3 bases, with 12 bases left between them. CDR3 coding DNA: TGTGCCAGCAATGGGGGGCGCGACTATGGCTACACCTTC. This sequence encodes CASNGGRDYGYTF.

This chain connects TRBV4-1 to TRBJ2-2; 8 nucleotides line up with TRBD2. The V gene end was trimmed by 4 bases and the J gene end by 1 base; junction bases not matched to a gene: 5. The CDR3 runs to 16 residues. Germline values: CDR1 MGHRA, CDR2 YSYEKL. The CDR3 reads CASSRPGGGNTGELFF. The CDR3 coding sequence is TGCGCCAGCAGCCGACCCGGGGGGGGGAACACCGGGGAGCTGTTTTTT.

The chain couples TRBV9 to TRBJ1-1; the D gene is possibly TRBD1 (6 bases). The germline V gene encodes CDR1 SGDLS and CDR2 YYNGEE. Trimming took 4 bases from V and 0 from J, leaving 13 bases between them. The CDR3 runs to 15 residues. DNA for the CDR3: TGTGCCAGCAGCCCTACAGGGACCGTGAACACTGAAGCTTTCTTT. Residues: CASSPTGTVNTEAFF.

This sequence joins TRBV6-5 and TRBJ2-3; the match to TRBD2 covers 11 bases. In germline, CDR1 is MNHEY, CDR2 SVGAGI. V was clipped by 2 bases and J by 2 bases; unmatched bases: 3. The CDR3 totals 16 residues. The CDR3 spells CASSYGSGGATDTQYF. As DNA, the CDR3 is TGTGCCAGCAGTTACGGTAGCGGGGGGGCCACAGATACGCAGTATTTT.

The V gene is TRBV18, the J gene TRBJ2-1; 7 bases match TRBD2. The CDR3 is 15 amino acids. With 2 bases clipped from V and 3 bases from J, the junction kept 4 bases outside the gene matches. Germline loops: CDR1 KGHSH, CDR2 LQKENI. The CDR3 region is CASSPGRAGYNEQFF. Here the CDR3 DNA reads TGTGCCAGCTCACCAGGGAGGGCCGGCTACAATGAGCAGTTCTTC.

The chain uses TRBV7-9 and TRBJ2-4; 9 nucleotides match TRBD2. V shed 3 bases and J 8 bases; nucleotides not matched to a gene: 11. Germline CDR1 reads SEHNR; CDR2 reads FQNEAQ (reference sequence). The CDR3 runs 16 residues. The CDR3 coding sequence is TGTGCCAGCAGCTTCCCTCGGGAGGTAGCGGGAGACATTCAGTACTTC. This translates into CASSFPREVAGDIQYF.

The chain has TRBV11-2 and TRBJ2-1; no reliable D call. Germline values: CDR1 SGHAT, CDR2 FQNNGV. CDR3 length equals 14 residues. Trimming cost V 3 bases and J 0 bases, with 6 bases left between them. In nucleotides, the CDR3 is TGTGCCAGCAGCTTTAGAAGCTCCTACAATGAGCAGTTCTTC. It translates to CASSFRSSYNEQFF. Drawing the rest from reference TRBV11-2 and TRBJ2-1, the complete variable domain is EAGVAQSPRYKIIEKRQSVAFWCNPISGHATLYWYQQILGQGPKLLIQFQNNGVVDDSQLPKDRFSAERLKGVDSTLKIQPAKLEDSAVYLCASSFRSSYNEQFFGPGTRLTVL.

The rearrangement joins TRBV11-3 to TRBJ2-7; TRBD1 agrees at 7 bases. This CDR3 comprises 13 residues. The V gene end was trimmed by 4 bases and the J gene end by 4 bases; junction bases not matched to a gene: 4. Germline V CDR1 and CDR2: SGHNT, YENEEA. The CDR3 is CASSSRDSYEQYF. Written as DNA, the CDR3 is TGTGCCAGCAGCTCCCGGGACAGTTACGAGCAGTACTTC.

The rearrangement links TRBV6-1 to TRBJ2-2; D is unresolved. V was pared by 10 bases and J by 5 bases, with 11 bases between. The V gene's germline CDR1 is MNHNS and CDR2 SASEGT. The CDR3 covers 12 residues. The CDR3 nucleotides are TGTGCCATCCGCGATGGGACCGGGGAGCTGTTTTTT. As protein: CAIRDGTGELFF.

The chain couples TRBV27 to TRBJ1-2; a weak D match, TRBD1 (6 bases). The CDR3 runs 14 residues. The V end lost 7 bases, the J end lost 4 bases, and 16 bases lay between the germline ends. Germline CDR1 and CDR2: MNHEY and SMNVEV (reference sequence). For the CDR3, the DNA is TGTGCCAGCAAAGGGTGGGCGACAGGCTATGGCTACACCTTC. This sequence encodes CASKGWATGYGYTF.

V and J are TRBV20-1 and TRBJ2-2; D call uncertain. There are 11 residues in the CDR3. V was pared by 6 bases and J by 8 bases, with 10 bases between. Germline CDR1 DFQATT, CDR2 SNEGSKA (reference sequence). The CDR3 spells CSATAWGELFF. Here the CDR3 DNA reads TGCAGTGCCACCGCGTGGGGGGAGCTGTTTTTT.

The rearrangement uses TRBV27 and TRBJ2-7; D is possibly TRBD2 (6 bases). This CDR3 contains 11 residues. With 2 bases removed from V and 9 bases from J, the gap between germline ends came to 8 bases. CDR1 MNHEY and CDR2 SMNVEV come from the germline V gene (reference sequence). The CDR3 region is CASSLQEGQYF. CDR3 nucleotide sequence: TGTGCCAGCAGTTTACAGGAGGGGCAGTACTTC.

The J gene is TRBJ2-2, the V gene TRBV7-8; 7 bases match TRBD1. V shed 11 bases, J shed 0 bases, and the junction held 3 bases outside the gene matches. Germline CDR1 reads SGHVS; CDR2 reads FQNEAQ. This CDR3 spans 13 amino acids. CDR3: CASQGSNTGELFF. The CDR3 bases are TGTGCCTCACAGGGGTCGAACACCGGGGAGCTGTTTTTT.

The J gene is TRBJ1-2, the V gene TRBV13; D is ambiguous. Trimming shortened V by 5 bases and J by 2 bases, and 9 bases separated the two germline ends. Germline loops: CDR1 PRHDT, CDR2 FYEKMQ (reference sequence). The CDR3 has 13 residues. CDR3 loop: CASSPVRNYGYTF. CDR3 in DNA: TGTGCCAGCAGCCCCGTGAGGAACTATGGCTACACCTTC.

This chain uses TRBV27 with TRBJ1-2; tentative D call: TRBD1 (6 bases). Germline V gene data show CDR1 as MNHEY and CDR2 as SMNVEV (reference sequence). This CDR3 contains 15 residues. Deletions cut 4 bases from V and 4 bases from J, with 16 bases between. The CDR3 protein is CASSYEMDSPYGYTF. For the CDR3, the DNA is TGTGCCAGCAGTTATGAAATGGACAGTCCCTATGGCTACACCTTC.

In its sample, this clone was seen once. The chain links TRBV5-8 to TRBJ1-5, with D possibly TRBD1 on 5 matching bases. Deletions cut 5 bases from V and 0 bases from J, with 18 bases between. The CDR3 runs to 17 residues. The germline V gene has CDR1 SGHTS and CDR2 YDEGEE. Here the CDR3 DNA reads TGTGCCAGCAGAGATGTGGGGGGGGTATATAGCAATCAGCCCCAGCATTTT. Its translation is CASRDVGGVYSNQPQHF.

The V and J genes are TRBV9 and TRBJ1-1, with D perhaps TRBD1 (5 bases). This CDR3 has 15 amino acids. Looked up from germline, CDR1 is SGDLS and CDR2 is YYNGEE. Trimming pared 4 bases from V and 1 base from J, leaving 14 bases between. The DNA of the CDR3 is TGTGCCAGCAGCCTTCGAGGGACGGGGAACACTGAAGCTTTCTTT. It yields the protein CASSLRGTGNTEAFF.

The chain has TRBV6-5 and TRBJ1-2; no clear D gene. Germline V gives CDR1 MNHEY, CDR2 SVGAGI. The ends were cut back, 4 bases at V and 6 bases at J, with 15 bases in the middle. This CDR3 contains 14 residues. As DNA, the CDR3 is TGTGCCAGCAGTTGGCGGTTGGAAGGGAATGGCTACACCTTC. Its protein product is CASSWRLEGNGYTF.

V and J are TRBV6-1 and TRBJ2-1, with D maybe TRBD1 (5 bases). V gave up 0 bases and J gave up 4 bases, with 13 bases separating them. In germline, CDR1 is MNHNS, CDR2 SASEGT. The CDR3 is 16 amino acids. In DNA form, the CDR3 reads TGTGCCAGCAGTGAAGCGCCAGGGCAACCATACAATGAGCAGTTCTTC. Encoded protein: CASSEAPGQPYNEQFF.

This clone was counted only a few times. The CDR3 sequence is CASSLAVGSQPQHF. DNA of the CDR3: TGCGCCAGCAGCTTGGCGGTTGGGAGTCAGCCCCAGCATTTT. The V and J genes are TRBV5-1 and TRBJ1-5; the D is unclear. Germline V gene data show CDR1 as SGHRS and CDR2 as YFSETQ. V lost 0 bases and J 6 bases, leaving 10 bases between the germline ends. The CDR3 spans 14 residues.

This rearrangement joins TRBV5-4 to TRBJ2-1; 8 bases are a match to TRBD2. Germline trimming cut 1 base from V and 4 bases from J; bases unmatched to any gene: 4. Germline V CDR1 and CDR2: SGHNT, YYREEE (reference sequence). The CDR3 runs to 15 residues. For the CDR3, the DNA is TGTGCCAGCAGCTTGTCGGGGGGGGTTTACAATGAGCAGTTCTTC. This codes for CASSLSGGVYNEQFF.

This sequence joins TRBV18 and TRBJ2-6, with D perhaps assigned TRBD1 or TRBD2 (5 bases each). This CDR3 contains 16 residues. Germline values: CDR1 KGHSH, CDR2 LQKENI. Trimming left V 6 bases short and J 3 bases short, with 15 bases between. The CDR3 is CASSPPWGIGANVLTF. The CDR3 nucleotides read TGTGCCAGCTCTCCCCCGTGGGGGATTGGGGCCAACGTCCTGACTTTC.

This clone was detected only once. The chain joins TRBV4-1 to TRBJ2-6; D may correspond to TRBD1 or TRBD2 (5 bases each). Germline-derived CDR1 and CDR2 are MGHRA and YSYEKL. This CDR3 has 15 residues. Trimming stripped 0 bases from V and 2 bases from J, with 5 bases between. The CDR3 DNA follows: TGCGCCAGCAGCCAAGAGGGGGCTGGGGCCAACGTCCTGACTTTC. It is translated as CASSQEGAGANVLTF.

The rearrangement joins TRBV7-9 to TRBJ1-2; TRBD1 agrees at 7 bases. This CDR3 is built from 15 residues. Germline CDR1 reads SEHNR; CDR2 reads FQNEAQ (reference sequence). V gave up 2 bases and J gave up 3 bases; unmatched junction bases: 6. CDR3 sequence reads: CASSLKGGEDYGYTF. The CDR3 DNA reads TGTGCCAGCAGCTTAAAAGGGGGCGAGGACTATGGCTACACCTTC.